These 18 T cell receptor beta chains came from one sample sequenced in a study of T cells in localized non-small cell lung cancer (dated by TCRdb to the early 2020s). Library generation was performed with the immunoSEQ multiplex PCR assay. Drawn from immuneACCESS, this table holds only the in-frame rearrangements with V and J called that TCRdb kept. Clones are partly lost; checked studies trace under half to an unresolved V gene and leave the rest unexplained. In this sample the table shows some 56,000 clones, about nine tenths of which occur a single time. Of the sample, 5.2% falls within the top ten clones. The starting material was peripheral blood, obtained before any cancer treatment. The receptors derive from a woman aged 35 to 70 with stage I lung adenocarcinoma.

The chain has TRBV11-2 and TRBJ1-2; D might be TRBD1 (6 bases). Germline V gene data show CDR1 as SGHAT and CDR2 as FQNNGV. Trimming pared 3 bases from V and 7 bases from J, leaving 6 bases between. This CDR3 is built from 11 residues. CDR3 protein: CASSFRGGYTF. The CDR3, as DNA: TGTGCCAGCAGCTTCAGGGGTGGCTACACCTTC.

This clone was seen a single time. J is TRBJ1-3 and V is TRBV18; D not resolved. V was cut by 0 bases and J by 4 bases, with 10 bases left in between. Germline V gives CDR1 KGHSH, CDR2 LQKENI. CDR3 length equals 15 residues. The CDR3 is CASSPPNSLGNTIYF. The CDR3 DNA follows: TGTGCCAGCTCACCACCGAACAGCCTGGGAAACACCATATATTTT.

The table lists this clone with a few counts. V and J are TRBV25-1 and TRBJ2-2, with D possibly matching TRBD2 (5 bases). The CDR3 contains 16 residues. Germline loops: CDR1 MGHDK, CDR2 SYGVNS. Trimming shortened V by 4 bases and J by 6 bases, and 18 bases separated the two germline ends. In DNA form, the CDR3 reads TGTGCCAGCAGTGGGGCGGGCCTCGGGGAGTCCGGGGAGCTGTTTTTT. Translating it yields CASSGAGLGESGELFF. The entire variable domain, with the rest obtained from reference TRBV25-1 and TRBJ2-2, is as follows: EADIYQTPRYLVIGTGKKITLECSQTMGHDKMYWYQQDPGMELHLIHYSYGVNSTEKGDLSSESTVSRIRTEHFPLTLESARPSHTSQYLCASSGAGLGESGELFFGEGSRLTVL.

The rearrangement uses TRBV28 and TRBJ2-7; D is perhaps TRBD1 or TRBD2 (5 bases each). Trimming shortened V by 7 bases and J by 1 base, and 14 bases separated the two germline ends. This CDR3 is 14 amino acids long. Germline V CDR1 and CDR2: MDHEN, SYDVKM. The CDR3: CASTRGVGSYEQYF. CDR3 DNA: TGTGCCAGCACCCGAGGGGTGGGGTCCTACGAGCAGTACTTC.

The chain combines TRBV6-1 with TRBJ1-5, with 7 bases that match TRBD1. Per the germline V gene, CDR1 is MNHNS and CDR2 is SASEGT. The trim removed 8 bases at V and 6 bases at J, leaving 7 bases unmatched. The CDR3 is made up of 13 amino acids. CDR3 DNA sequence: TGTGCCAGCTCACGACAGGGAGGTCAGCCCCAGCATTTT. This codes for CASSRQGGQPQHF.

The DNA of the CDR3 is TGTGCCTGGGGCGACGGAATGAACACTGAAGCTTTCTTT. Protein product: CAWGDGMNTEAFF. This rearrangement joins TRBV30 to TRBJ1-1; D call uncertain. This CDR3 has 13 amino acids. V was trimmed by 5 bases and J by 0 bases, leaving 10 bases between them. From germline, CDR1 is GTSNPN and CDR2 SVGIG (reference sequence). The variable domain in full, with the rest retrieved from reference TRBV30 and TRBJ1-1, is SQTIHQWPATLVQPVGSPLSLECTVEGTSNPNLYWYRQAAGRGLQLLFYSVGIGQISSEVPQNLSASRPQDRQFILSSKKLLLSDSGFYLCAWGDGMNTEAFFGQGTRLTVV.

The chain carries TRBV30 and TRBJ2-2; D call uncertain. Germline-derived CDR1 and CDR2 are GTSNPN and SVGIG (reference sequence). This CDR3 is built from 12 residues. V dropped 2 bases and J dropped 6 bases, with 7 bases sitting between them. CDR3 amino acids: CAWSPGSGELFF. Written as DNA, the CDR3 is TGTGCCTGGAGTCCCGGGTCCGGGGAGCTGTTTTTT.

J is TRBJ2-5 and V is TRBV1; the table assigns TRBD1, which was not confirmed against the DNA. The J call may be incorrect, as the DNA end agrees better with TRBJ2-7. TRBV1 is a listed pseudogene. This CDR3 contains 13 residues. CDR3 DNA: TGCACCAGCAGCCACGACCAGGGCTACGAGCAGTACTTC. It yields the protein CTSSHDQGYEQYF.

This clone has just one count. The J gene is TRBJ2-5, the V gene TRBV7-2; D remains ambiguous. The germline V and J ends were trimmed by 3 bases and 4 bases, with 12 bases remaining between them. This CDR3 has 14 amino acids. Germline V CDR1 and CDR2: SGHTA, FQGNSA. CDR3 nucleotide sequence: TGTGCCAGCAGCTTGTCCGGCAGAAGAGAGACCCAGTACTTC. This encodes CASSLSGRRETQYF.

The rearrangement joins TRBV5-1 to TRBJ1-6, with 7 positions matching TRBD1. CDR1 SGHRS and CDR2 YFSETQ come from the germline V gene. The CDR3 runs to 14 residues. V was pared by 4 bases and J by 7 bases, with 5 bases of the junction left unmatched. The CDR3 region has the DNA TGCGCCAGCAGCACCTCGACAGGGAATTCACCCCTCCACTTT. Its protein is CASSTSTGNSPLHF. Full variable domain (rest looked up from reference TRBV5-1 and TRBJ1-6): KAGVTQTPRYLIKTRGQQVTLSCSPISGHRSVSWYQQTPGQGLQFLFEYFSETQRNKGNFPGRFSGRQFSNSRSEMNVSTLELGDSALYLCASSTSTGNSPLHFGNGTRLTVT.

CDR3 residues: CASKIGGGLHTEAFF. The CDR3, as DNA: TGTGCCAGCAAAATAGGAGGGGGACTCCACACTGAAGCTTTCTTT. The rearrangement uses TRBV28 and TRBJ1-1; D might be TRBD1 (6 bases). From germline, CDR1 is MDHEN and CDR2 SYDVKM. V lost 7 bases and J lost 3, with 18 bases in between. This CDR3 contains 15 residues.

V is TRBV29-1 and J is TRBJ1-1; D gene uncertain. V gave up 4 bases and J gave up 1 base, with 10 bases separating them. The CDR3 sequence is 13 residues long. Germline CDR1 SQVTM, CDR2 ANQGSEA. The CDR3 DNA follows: TGCAGCGTTGCGAGGGAGGGGAACACTGAAGCTTTCTTT. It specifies CSVAREGNTEAFF.

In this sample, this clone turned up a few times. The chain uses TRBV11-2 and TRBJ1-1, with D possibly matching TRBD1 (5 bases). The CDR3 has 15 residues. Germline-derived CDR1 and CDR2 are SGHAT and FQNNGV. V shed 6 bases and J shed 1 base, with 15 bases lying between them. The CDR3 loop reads CASRGWDGRNTEAFF. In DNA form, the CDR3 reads TGTGCCAGCAGGGGGTGGGACGGGAGGAACACTGAAGCTTTCTTT. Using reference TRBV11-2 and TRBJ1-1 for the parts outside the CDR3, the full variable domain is EAGVAQSPRYKIIEKRQSVAFWCNPISGHATLYWYQQILGQGPKLLIQFQNNGVVDDSQLPKDRFSAERLKGVDSTLKIQPAKLEDSAVYLCASRGWDGRNTEAFFGQGTRLTVV.

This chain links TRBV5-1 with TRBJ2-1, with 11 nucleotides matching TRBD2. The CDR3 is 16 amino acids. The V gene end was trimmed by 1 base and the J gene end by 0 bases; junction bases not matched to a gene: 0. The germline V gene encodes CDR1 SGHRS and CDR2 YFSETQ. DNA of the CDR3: TGCGCCAGCAGCTTGACTAGCGGGAGCTCCTACAATGAGCAGTTCTTC. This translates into CASSLTSGSSYNEQFF.

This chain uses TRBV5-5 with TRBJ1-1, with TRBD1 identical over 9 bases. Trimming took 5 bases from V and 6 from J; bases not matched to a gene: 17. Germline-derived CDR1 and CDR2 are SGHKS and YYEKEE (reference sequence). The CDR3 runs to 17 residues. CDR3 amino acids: CASRPSKTWDRVPEAFF. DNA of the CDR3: TGTGCCAGCAGGCCATCTAAAACATGGGACAGGGTACCTGAAGCTTTCTTT.

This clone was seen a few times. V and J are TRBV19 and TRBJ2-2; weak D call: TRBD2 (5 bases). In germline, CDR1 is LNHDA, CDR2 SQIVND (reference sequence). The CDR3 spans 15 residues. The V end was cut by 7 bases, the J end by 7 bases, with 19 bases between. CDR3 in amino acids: CASTDAVRVGGELFF. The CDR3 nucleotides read TGTGCCAGTACCGATGCGGTGCGGGTCGGCGGGGAGCTGTTTTTT.

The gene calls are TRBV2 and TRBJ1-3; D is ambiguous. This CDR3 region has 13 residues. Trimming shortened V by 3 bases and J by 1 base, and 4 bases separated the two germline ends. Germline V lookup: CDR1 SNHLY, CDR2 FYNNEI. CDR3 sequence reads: CASSELSGNTIYF. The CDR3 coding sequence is TGTGCCAGCAGTGAGTTGTCTGGAAACACCATATATTTT.

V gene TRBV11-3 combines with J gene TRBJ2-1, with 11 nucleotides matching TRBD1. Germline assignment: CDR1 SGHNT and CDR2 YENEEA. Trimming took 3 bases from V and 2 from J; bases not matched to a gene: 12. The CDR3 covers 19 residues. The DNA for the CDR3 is TGTGCCAGCAGCTTTTATGGACAGGGGGCTTCTAGGACCTACAATGAGCAGTTCTTC. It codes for CASSFYGQGASRTYNEQFF.